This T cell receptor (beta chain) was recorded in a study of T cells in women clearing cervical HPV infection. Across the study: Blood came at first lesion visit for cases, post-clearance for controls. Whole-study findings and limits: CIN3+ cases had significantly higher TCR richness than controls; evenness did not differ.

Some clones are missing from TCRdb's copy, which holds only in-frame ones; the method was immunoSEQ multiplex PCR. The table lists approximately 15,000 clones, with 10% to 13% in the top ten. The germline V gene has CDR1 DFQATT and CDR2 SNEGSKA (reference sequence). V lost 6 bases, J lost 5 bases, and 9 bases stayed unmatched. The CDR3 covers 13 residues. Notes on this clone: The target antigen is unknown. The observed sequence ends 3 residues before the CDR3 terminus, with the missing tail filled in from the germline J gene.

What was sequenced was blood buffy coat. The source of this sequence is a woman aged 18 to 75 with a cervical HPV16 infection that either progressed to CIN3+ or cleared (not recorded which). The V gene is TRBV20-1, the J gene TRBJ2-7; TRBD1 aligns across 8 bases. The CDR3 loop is CSANGQGINEQYF. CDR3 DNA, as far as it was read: TGCAGTGCAAATGGACAGGGCATCAACGAG.